A single sample gave rise to the 4 T cell receptor beta chains below, sequenced in a study of cytomegalovirus exposure and HLA in healthy donors. In the PCR, 60 Vbeta and 13 Jbeta primers were used. Some clones are missing from TCRdb's copy, which holds only in-frame ones; the method was immunoSEQ multiplex PCR. This sample has 150,000 to 200,000 clones, with roughly 80% found just once. The sequencing sample was made of PBMCs. These receptors came from a man in his fifties or sixties in good health and CMV-seropositive.

The genes are TRBV18 and TRBJ2-7; TRBD1 is a possible D gene (5 bases). The V and J ends lost 0 bases and 3 bases respectively, with 6 bases between them. This CDR3 is built from 13 residues. Germline assignment: CDR1 KGHSH and CDR2 LQKENI. The CDR3 spells CASSPPTVYEQYF. CDR3 bases: TGTGCCAGCTCACCACCGACAGTCTACGAGCAGTACTTC. Full variable domain (missing parts from reference TRBV18 and TRBJ2-7): NAGVMQNPRHLVRRRGQEARLRCSPMKGHSHVYWYRQLPEEGLKFMVYLQKENIIDESGMPKERFSAEFPKEGPSILRIQQVVRGDSAAYFCASSPPTVYEQYFGPGTRLTVT.

A note on this clone: It is unclear where the CDR3 begins or ends on the DNA, so no DNA is shown, and the CDR3 is as TCRdb lists it. The rearrangement joins TRBV6-5 to TRBJ2-2; TRBD2 is the table's D call and was not checked against the DNA. The CDR3 comprises 15 residues, both ends counted. Germline CDR1 is MNHEY and CDR2 is SVGAGI. This chain's CDR3 is CASSTSGGPGGELFF.

V and J are TRBV10-3 and TRBJ2-1, with 7 bases fitting TRBD1. The V segment lost 7 bases and the J segment 6 bases; nucleotides outside the gene matches: 9. The CDR3 covers 14 residues. The germline V gene has CDR1 ENHRY and CDR2 SYGVKD. The CDR3 spells CAINSGQDTNEQFF. For the CDR3, the DNA is TGTGCCATCAATTCCGGACAGGACACCAATGAGCAGTTCTTC.

The chain employs TRBV7-3 and TRBJ2-3; 8 bases are shared with TRBD2. V was clipped by 0 bases and J by 3 bases; unmatched bases: 11. The germline V gene has CDR1 SGHTA and CDR2 FQGTGA. The CDR3 is 18 amino acids. DNA for the CDR3: TGTGCCAGCAGCTTAACGTCCCTAGCGGGTAGGGGTACAGATACGCAGTATTTT. Amino acid sequence: CASSLTSLAGRGTDTQYF.